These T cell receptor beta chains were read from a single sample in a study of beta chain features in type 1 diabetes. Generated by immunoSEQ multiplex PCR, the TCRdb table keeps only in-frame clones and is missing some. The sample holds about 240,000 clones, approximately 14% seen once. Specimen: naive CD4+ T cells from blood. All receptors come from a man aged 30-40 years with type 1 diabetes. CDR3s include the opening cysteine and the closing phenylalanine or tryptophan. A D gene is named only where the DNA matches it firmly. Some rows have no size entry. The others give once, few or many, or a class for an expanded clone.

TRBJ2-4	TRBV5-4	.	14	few	TGTGCCAGCAGCTTGGACGGGGGCAAAAACATTCAGTACTTC	CASSLDGGKNIQYF
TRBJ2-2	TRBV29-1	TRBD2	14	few	TGCAGCGTGGGTAGCGGGAAGTTCACCGGGGAGCTGTTTTTT	CSVGSGKFTGELFF
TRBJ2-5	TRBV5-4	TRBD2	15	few	TGTGCCAGCAGCTTGGGTGGTAGCGGGGGTTCGGCCCAGTACTTC	CASSLGGSGGSAQYF
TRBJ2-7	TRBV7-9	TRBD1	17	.	TGTGCCAGCAGCCAGTTTACGGACAGGGGGTTGCGCTACGAGCAGTACTTC	CASSQFTDRGLRYEQYF
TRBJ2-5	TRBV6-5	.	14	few	TGTGCCAGCAGTTATGCAGGGGTGGAAGAGACCCAGTACTTC	CASSYAGVEETQYF
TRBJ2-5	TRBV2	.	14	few	TGTGCCAGCAGTGTGGGGGGGCGGCAAGAGACCCAGTACTTC	CASSVGGRQETQYF
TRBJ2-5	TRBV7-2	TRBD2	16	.	TGTGCCAGCAGCTTACGACTAGCGGGGACTCAAGAGACCCAGTACTTC	CASSLRLAGTQETQYF
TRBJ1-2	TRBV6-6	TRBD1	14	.	TGTGCCAGCAGATCCCCGACAGGGATCTATGGCTACACCTTC	CASRSPTGIYGYTF
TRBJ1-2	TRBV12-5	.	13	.	TGTGCTAGTGGACCAACAGGGAAGGATGGCTACACCTTC	CASGPTGKDGYTF
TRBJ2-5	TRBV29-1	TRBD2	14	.	TGCAGCGTAGATAGACTAGCCCCACTCGAGACCCAGTACTTC	CSVDRLAPLETQYF
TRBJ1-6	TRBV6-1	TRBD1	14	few	TGTGCCAGCAGTGATCAGGGGGTGAATTCACCCCTCCACTTT	CASSDQGVNSPLHF
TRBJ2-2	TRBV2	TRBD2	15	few	TGTGCCAGCAGTGTGGGCGGGAGCCACACCGGGGAGCTGTTTTTT	CASSVGGSHTGELFF
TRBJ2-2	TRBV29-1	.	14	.	TGCAGCGTGCTCAGGGGGGCGAACACCGGGGAGCTGTTTTTT	CSVLRGANTGELFF
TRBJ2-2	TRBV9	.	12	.	TGTGCCAGCAGCGCCTACACCGGGGAGCTGTTTTTT	CASSAYTGELFF
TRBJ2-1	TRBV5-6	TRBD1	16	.	TGTGCCAGCAGCATCCCGGGACAGGGCGTGGGTAATGAGCAGTTCTTC	CASSIPGQGVGNEQFF
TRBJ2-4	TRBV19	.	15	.	TGTGCCAGTAGTATAGGGGCCCTAGCCAAAAACATTCAGTACTTC	CASSIGALAKNIQYF
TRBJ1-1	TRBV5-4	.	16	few	TGTGCCAGCAGCTTGGAGCCGGGCAGGGTCGTCACTGAAGCTTTCTTT	CASSLEPGRVVTEAFF
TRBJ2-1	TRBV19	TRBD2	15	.	TGTGCCAGTAGTCCCGGGGAGGGTCCGTACAATGAGCAGTTCTTC	CASSPGEGPYNEQFF
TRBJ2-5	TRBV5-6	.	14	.	TGTGCCAGCAGCTTGGTCGGTGCAGGGGAGACCCAGTACTTC	CASSLVGAGETQYF
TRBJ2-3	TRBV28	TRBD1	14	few	TGTGCCAGCAGTTTAACAGGGGGAGCAGATACGCAGTATTTT	CASSLTGGADTQYF
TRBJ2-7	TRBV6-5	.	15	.	TGTGCCAGCAGTTACTCGCAGGGCCAGACCTACGAGCAGTACTTC	CASSYSQGQTYEQYF
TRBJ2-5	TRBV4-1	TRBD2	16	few	TGCGCCAGCAGCCAGCCCCTTAGCGGGGGGGATGAGACCCAGTACTTC	CASSQPLSGGDETQYF
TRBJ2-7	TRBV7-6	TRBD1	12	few	TGTGCCAGCAGCACGCGGACAGGGTCGTTGTCCTTC	CASSTRTGSLSF
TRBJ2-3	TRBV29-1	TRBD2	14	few	TGCAGCGTTCCGACTAGCGGGACGACAGATACGCAGTATTTT	CSVPTSGTTDTQYF
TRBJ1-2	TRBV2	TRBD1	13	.	TGTGCCAGCAGTGACAGGGGGCGAGGTGGCTACACCTTC	CASSDRGRGGYTF